A selection of T cell receptor beta chains follows, all from one sample in a study of technical replicates of blood from four donors. Sequencing was performed with immunoSEQ multiplex PCR; in TCRdb, only in-frame clones are kept and a portion is missing. The sample lists about 83,000 clones; 94% were seen once. Sequencing was carried out using T cells isolated from PBMCs. The receptors were gathered from a human donor in good health. CDR3s include the opening cysteine and the closing phenylalanine or tryptophan. D genes are given only for firm matches. Clone sizes are given selectively: once, few, many, or a class where the clone is expanded.

v_gene	d_gene	abundance	j_gene	CDR3aa	CDR3nt
TRBV4-2	-	-	TRBJ2-3	CASSHPRSTDTQYF	TGTGCCAGCAGCCACCCGCGCAGCACAGATACGCAGTATTTT
TRBV7-9	TRBD1	-	TRBJ2-4	CASSYRDRGNLAKNIQYF	TGTGCCAGCAGCTACCGGGACAGGGGGAACCTAGCCAAAAACATTCAGTACTTC
TRBV14	TRBD2	-	TRBJ2-5	CASSRYTGTRWQTQYF	TGTGCCAGCAGCCGATATACCGGGACTAGGTGGCAGACCCAGTACTTC
TRBV6-1	-	-	TRBJ2-5	CASSVGQLQETQYF	TGTGCCAGCAGTGTCGGACAGCTACAAGAGACCCAGTACTTC
TRBV5-5	TRBD1	once	TRBJ1-1	CASSRDRAMNTEAFF	TGTGCCAGCAGCCGGGACAGGGCGATGAACACTGAAGCTTTCTTT
TRBV2	-	-	TRBJ2-1	CASSGTGDSSYNEQFF	TGTGCCAGCAGTGGGACCGGAGACAGCTCCTACAATGAGCAGTTCTTC
TRBV6-1	-	-	TRBJ2-3	CASSEFQGWDTQYF	TGTGCCAGCAGTGAATTCCAGGGGTGGGATACGCAGTATTTT
TRBV4-1	TRBD2	-	TRBJ2-7	CASSHGGLAGGYEQYF	TGCGCCAGCAGCCACGGAGGACTAGCGGGAGGCTACGAGCAGTACTTC
TRBV7-9	TRBD2	once	TRBJ2-1	CASSPRLAGSSSYNEQFF	TGTGCCAGCAGCCCACGACTAGCGGGTTCGAGCTCCTACAATGAGCAGTTCTTC
TRBV2	-	-	TRBJ2-7	CASSEAWASYEQYF	TGTGCCAGCAGTGAAGCATGGGCTTCCTACGAGCAGTACTTC
TRBV6-1	-	-	TRBJ2-3	CASRDRGKSDTQYF	TGTGCCAGCAGGGATAGGGGAAAATCGGATACGCAGTATTTT
TRBV19	-	once	TRBJ2-3	CASKAGPVTDTQYF	TGTGCCAGTAAGGCGGGCCCTGTCACAGATACGCAGTATTTT
TRBV7-9	TRBD1	-	TRBJ1-1	CASSPTQGASEAFF	TGTGCCAGCAGCCCGACACAGGGGGCATCTGAAGCTTTCTTT
TRBV7-7	-	-	TRBJ1-1	CASSLVLGENTEAFF	TGTGCCAGCAGCTTAGTTTTAGGGGAGAACACTGAAGCTTTCTTT
TRBV9	TRBD2	-	TRBJ2-1	CASSVFEGAGVNNEQFF	TGTGCCAGCAGCGTATTTGAAGGGGCGGGAGTGAACAATGAGCAGTTCTTC
TRBV30	-	-	TRBJ1-3	CAWSEIVGNTIYF	TGTGCCTGGAGTGAAATCGTCGGAAACACCATATATTTT
TRBV5-6	TRBD1	once	TRBJ1-1	CASSPLTGTSTEAFF	TGTGCCAGCAGCCCACTGACAGGGACAAGCACTGAAGCTTTCTTT
TRBV4-1	-	-	TRBJ1-1	CASSRTRLGTTSTEAFF	TGCGCCAGCAGCCGAACCCGGCTGGGGACTACTAGCACTGAAGCTTTCTTT
TRBV28	TRBD1	-	TRBJ2-7	CASSFNPTGQGTYEQYF	TGTGCCAGCAGTTTTAATCCCACGGGACAGGGGACCTACGAGCAGTACTTC
TRBV4-1	TRBD1	-	TRBJ2-7	CASSQAGLTGDSYEQYF	TGCGCCAGCAGCCAAGCGGGTCTAACAGGGGATTCCTACGAGCAGTACTTC
TRBV19	-	once	TRBJ2-1	CASSIFSTALPEQFF	TGTGCCAGTAGTATATTTAGTACAGCCCTACCTGAGCAGTTCTTC
TRBV2	-	-	TRBJ2-1	CASRDRPRGYEQFF	TGTGCCAGCAGAGACCGCCCTAGGGGTTATGAGCAGTTCTTC
TRBV20-1	-	-	TRBJ2-5	CSATLQETQYF	TGCAGTGCTACACTACAAGAGACCCAGTACTTC
TRBV6-1	TRBD1	-	TRBJ1-5	CASSEYRGDNQPQHF	TGTGCCAGCAGTGAATACAGGGGTGACAATCAGCCCCAGCATTTT
TRBV6-6	-	-	TRBJ2-1	CASSYKGIYNEQFF	TGTGCCAGCAGTTACAAGGGGATCTACAATGAGCAGTTCTTC
TRBV28	TRBD1	-	TRBJ2-7	CASSPFDRGRRPHYEQYF	TGTGCCAGCAGTCCCTTCGACAGGGGGCGCCGACCCCACTACGAGCAGTACTTC
TRBV30	TRBD1	-	TRBJ2-2	CAWSGRTGNTGELFF	TGTGCCTGGAGTGGACGGACAGGGAACACCGGGGAGCTGTTTTTT
TRBV14	TRBD1	-	TRBJ2-7	CASSQGGQGYEQYF	TGTGCCAGCAGCCAAGGGGGACAGGGCTACGAGCAGTACTTC
TRBV27	TRBD2	-	TRBJ2-3	CASSLELASSTDTQYF	TGTGCCAGCAGTTTAGAACTAGCGTCGAGCACAGATACGCAGTATTTT
TRBV2	-	-	TRBJ1-1	CASRGGWSALAFF	TGTGCCAGCAGGGGGGGTTGGTCAGCCTTAGCTTTCTTT
TRBV6-1	-	-	TRBJ2-2	CASFSRSYTGELFF	TGTGCCAGCTTTTCAAGGAGTTACACCGGGGAGCTGTTTTTT
TRBV9	-	-	TRBJ1-5	CASSVDPYQPQHF	TGTGCCAGCAGCGTAGATCCGTATCAGCCCCAGCATTTT
TRBV5-6	TRBD2	-	TRBJ2-3	CASSLRTSSGTDTQYF	TGTGCCAGCAGCTTGCGGACTAGCTCAGGCACAGATACGCAGTATTTT
TRBV18	-	few	TRBJ1-1	CASSPGGKTEAFF	TGTGCCAGCTCACCGGGAGGTAAGACTGAAGCTTTCTTT
TRBV7-6	TRBD2	-	TRBJ2-1	CASSLGLRGRPYNEQFF	TGTGCCAGCAGCTTAGGGTTGCGCGGGAGGCCCTACAATGAGCAGTTCTTC
TRBV27	-	-	TRBJ1-2	CASSLSYGYGYTF	TGTGCCAGCAGTTTATCCTACGGGTATGGCTACACCTTC
TRBV10-3	TRBD2	-	TRBJ2-1	CAISLGLAGGMQFF	TGTGCCATCAGCTTGGGACTAGCGGGAGGGATGCAGTTCTTC
TRBV7-9	-	-	TRBJ2-5	CASSPTSGAETQYF	TGTGCCAGCAGCCCAACCAGCGGTGCAGAGACCCAGTACTTC
TRBV28	TRBD1	-	TRBJ2-7	CASSLTGVYEQYF	TGTGCCAGCAGTTTAACAGGGGTCTACGAGCAGTACTTC
TRBV10-3	TRBD1	-	TRBJ1-4	CAISEHQGRGPDSTNEKLFF	TGTGCCATCAGTGAGCATCAGGGCAGGGGGCCCGATTCAACTAATGAAAAACTGTTTTTT
TRBV6-1	-	-	TRBJ2-3	CATISRLRTDTQYF	TGTGCCACCATTAGTCGTCTGCGCACAGATACGCAGTATTTT
TRBV11-2	-	-	TRBJ1-4	CASSDRTVINEKLFF	TGTGCCAGCAGCGATAGGACAGTAATTAATGAAAAACTGTTTTTT
TRBV7-6	TRBD1	once	TRBJ2-7	CASSKDLWTGGSYEQYF	TGTGCCAGCAGCAAGGACCTTTGGACAGGGGGCTCCTACGAGCAGTACTTC
TRBV7-9	TRBD2	once	TRBJ2-3	CASSLDGTSGGPTDTQYF	TGTGCCAGCAGCTTAGATGGGACTAGCGGGGGGCCCACAGATACGCAGTATTTT
TRBV27	TRBD1	-	TRBJ1-1	CASSANRYRDSEAFF	TGTGCCAGCAGCGCCAACCGATACAGGGACAGTGAAGCTTTCTTT
TRBV10-3	-	once	TRBJ2-1	CAISGAGTRTSYNEQFF	TGTGCCATCAGTGGAGCGGGTACTCGAACGTCCTACAATGAGCAGTTCTTC
TRBV7-9	TRBD2	-	TRBJ2-1	CASSFGTSERGYHNEQFF	TGTGCCAGCAGCTTCGGGACTAGCGAGAGGGGTTACCACAATGAGCAGTTCTTC
TRBV11-3	TRBD1	-	TRBJ2-2	CASSLGGTVTGELFF	TGTGCCAGCAGCTTAGGGGGGACAGTCACCGGGGAGCTGTTTTTT